Presented here are 15 T cell receptor beta chains from one specimen sequenced in a study of T cells in Graves' hyperthyroidism and ophthalmopathy. Authors of the study amplified TCR beta CDR3 regions from RNA transcripts. RT-PCR in the first round (using the HTBI primer set) targeted the TCR CDR3. One entry per CDR3 protein results from TCRdb running MiXCR on the multiplex PCR reads. The sample shows more than 500,000 distinct CDR3 sequences, roughly a sixth of them seen only once. Sequenced input: blood. The source of these receptors is a young woman with Graves' ophthalmopathy.

The sample holds many counts of this clonotype. The rearrangement joins TRBV7-2 to TRBJ1-6; 7 nucleotides match TRBD1. This CDR3 comprises 14 residues. CDR1 and CDR2 from the germline V gene are SGHTA and FQGNSA. The junction had 6 bases not matched to a gene; V was cut back by 3 bases and J by 10 bases. For the CDR3, the DNA is TGTGCCAGCAGCTTGAAGGGGGCAGGCTCACCCCTCCACTTT. This gives the protein CASSLKGAGSPLHF. Supplemented by reference TRBV7-2 and TRBJ1-6, the full variable domain reads GAGVSQSPSNKVTEKGKDVELRCDPISGHTALYWYRQSLGQGLEFLIYFQGNSAPDKSGLPSDRFSAERTGGSVSTLTIQRTQQEDSAVYLCASSLKGAGSPLHFGNGTRLTVT.

This clonotype was counted at least ten times. The chain links TRBV27 to TRBJ2-3, with 9 bases fitting TRBD2. CDR1 and CDR2 from the germline V gene are MNHEY and SMNVEV (reference sequence). There are 16 residues in the CDR3. The J segment lost 7 bases and the V segment lost 4 bases, leaving 12 bases of the junction unmatched. The CDR3 sequence: CASSYYRAGGAHTQYF. CDR3 DNA sequence: TGTGCCAGCAGTTATTATAGGGCGGGAGGGGCCCATACGCAGTATTTT.

This chain's CDR3 is CSASALTSGRDNEQFF. CDR3 DNA: TGCAGTGCTAGCGCCCTAACTAGCGGGCGGGACAATGAGCAGTTCTTC. The gene calls are TRBV20-1 and TRBJ2-1; TRBD2 matches at 9 bases. CDR1 and CDR2 from the germline V gene are DFQATT and SNEGSKA (reference sequence). This CDR3 region has 16 residues. The ends lost 3 bases at V and 5 bases at J; junction bases unmatched: 11.

The gene calls are TRBV6-6 and TRBJ2-1; maybe TRBD1 (6 bases). CDR3 length: 15 amino acids. Germline V CDR1 and CDR2: MNHNY, SVGAGI (reference sequence). The V and J ends lost 2 bases and 6 bases respectively, with 14 bases between them. The CDR3 reads CASSYVGTRGNEQFF. For the CDR3, the DNA is TGTGCCAGCAGTTACGTCGGGACAAGGGGCAATGAGCAGTTCTTC.

This clonotype has just a few counts. The chain carries TRBV10-3 and TRBJ2-1, with D hard to call. The germline V gene has CDR1 ENHRY and CDR2 SYGVKD. V lost 4 bases, J lost 8 bases, and 15 bases lay in between. The CDR3 consists of 14 residues. CDR3 protein: CAISAGRVWDEQFF. The CDR3 coding sequence is TGTGCCATCAGTGCCGGGCGAGTGTGGGATGAGCAGTTCTTC.

This clonotype was counted only a few times. V and J are TRBV15 and TRBJ2-3; 7 bases fit TRBD1. Germline loops: CDR1 LNHNV, CDR2 YYDKDF (reference sequence). This CDR3 has 18 residues. Germline trimming cut 0 bases from V and 1 base from J; bases unmatched to any gene: 10. As DNA, the CDR3 is TGTGCCACCAGCAGAGACGGCACAGGGGCGGCCCGCACAGATACGCAGTATTTT. It translates to CATSRDGTGAARTDTQYF.

This clonotype was seen many times. The genes are TRBV5-4 and TRBJ2-3, with D possibly being TRBD2 (5 bases). V was clipped by 4 bases and J by 4 bases, with 16 bases between them. There are 15 residues in the CDR3. Germline values: CDR1 SGHNT, CDR2 YYREEE (reference sequence). The CDR3 sequence: CASSGMGGPADTQYF. For the CDR3, the DNA is TGTGCCAGCAGCGGGATGGGCGGGCCAGCAGATACGCAGTATTTT.

The chain carries TRBV28 and TRBJ2-2; a possible D gene is TRBD2 (6 bases). With 5 bases removed from V and 6 bases from J, the gap between germline ends came to 16 bases. The CDR3 contains 15 residues. CDR1 MDHEN and CDR2 SYDVKM come from the germline V gene. The CDR3 DNA reads TGTGCCAGCAGTATCGGGGGATTGCCGGCCGGGGAGCTGTTTTTT. Its translation: CASSIGGLPAGELFF.

The gene calls are TRBV20-1 and TRBJ1-5; the D is unclear. Trimming left V 7 bases short and J 0 bases short, with 10 bases between. Germline values: CDR1 DFQATT, CDR2 SNEGSKA (reference sequence). There are 13 residues in the CDR3. The CDR3 DNA reads TGCAGTGGGAGGGCTGATAGCAATCAGCCCCAGCATTTT. It specifies CSGRADSNQPQHF.

The chain joins TRBV19 to TRBJ2-2; TRBD1 agrees at 7 bases. The CDR3 totals 15 residues. Germline V lookup: CDR1 LNHDA, CDR2 SQIVND (reference sequence). The V and J ends lost 5 bases and 5 bases, in that order; junction bases with no gene match: 8. The CDR3 is CASSPLDRTTGELFF. The CDR3 bases are TGTGCCAGTAGTCCGCTGGACAGGACGACCGGGGAGCTGTTTTTT.

This clonotype showed up many times. This rearrangement joins TRBV20-1 to TRBJ2-5; no firm D call. Trimming removed 3 bases from V and 2 bases from J, with 4 bases in between. CDR3 size: 11 residues. Germline V CDR1 and CDR2: DFQATT, SNEGSKA (reference sequence). DNA for the CDR3: TGCAGTGCTAGGACACAAGAGACCCAGTACTTC. It specifies CSARTQETQYF.

The chain links TRBV27 to TRBJ2-2, with a weak D call TRBD1 (5 bases). V lost 1 base and J 4 bases, leaving 13 bases between the germline ends. CDR1 MNHEY and CDR2 SMNVEV come from the germline V gene (reference sequence). This CDR3 region has 16 residues. The chain's CDR3 is CASSLLSGIITGELFF. CDR3 DNA sequence: TGTGCCAGCAGTTTATTATCAGGGATTATCACCGGGGAGCTGTTTTTT.

The rearrangement joins TRBV30 to TRBJ2-2; no clear D. V was pared by 2 bases and J by 5 bases, with 6 bases between. CDR3 length: 12 residues. Germline V gene data show CDR1 as GTSNPN and CDR2 as SVGIG (reference sequence). The CDR3 region is CAWSRVTGELFF. As DNA, the CDR3 is TGTGCCTGGAGTCGGGTAACCGGGGAGCTGTTTTTT.

V gene TRBV7-9 combines with J gene TRBJ2-4, with 9 bases aligning to TRBD1. Germline CDR1 and CDR2: SEHNR and FQNEAQ (reference sequence). The CDR3 has 19 amino acids. The V segment lost 3 bases and the J segment 0 bases; nucleotides outside the gene matches: 12. The CDR3: CASSFYSGGQGLAKNIQYF. For the CDR3, the DNA is TGTGCCAGCAGCTTTTATTCTGGGGGACAGGGCCTAGCCAAAAACATTCAGTACTTC. Variable domain in full (rest from reference TRBV7-9 and TRBJ2-4): DTGVSQNPRHKITKRGQNVTFRCDPISEHNRLYWYRQTLGQGPEFLTYFQNEAQLEKSRLLSDRFSAERPKGSFSTLEIQRTEQGDSAMYLCASSFYSGGQGLAKNIQYFGAGTRLSVL.

The chain is built from TRBV6-9 and TRBJ2-2, with 8 bases matching TRBD1. The CDR3 is 17 amino acids. Germline assignment: CDR1 MNHGY and CDR2 SVAAGI. J gave up 0 bases and V 1 base, and 4 bases lay outside the gene matches. Here the CDR3 DNA reads TGTGCCAGCAGTTATTGGACAGGGCGGGCGAACACCGGGGAGCTGTTTTTT. It is translated as CASSYWTGRANTGELFF.